The text below deals with one T cell receptor beta chain. What it binds is not known. The data stem from a study of beta chain features in type 1 diabetes. Study-level results: Among all four CD4+ subsets, Type 1 diabetes patients had TCRB CDR3s that were moderately but significantly shorter.

Of the isolated RNA, all was reverse transcribed, and so the sequenced material was expressed TCRB transcripts. TCRdb's copy holds only in-frame clones and misses some; the assay was immunoSEQ multiplex PCR. The repertoire has hundreds of thousands of clones, around 15% of them found once; the top ten carry about 0.097%. The purity of all sorted populations exceeded 98%. The V gene end was trimmed by 0 bases and the J gene end by 7 bases; junction bases not matched to a gene: 2. This CDR3 is 15 amino acids long. Germline lookup yields CDR1 MNHEY and CDR2 SVGAGI. Sequenced: naive CD4+ T cells from blood. V is TRBV6-5 and J is TRBJ1-6; TRBD1 matches at 8 bases. This TCR came from a young man in good health. The CDR3 DNA follows: TGTGCCAGCAGTTACTCGGGACAGGCCAATTCACCCCTCCACTTT. Amino acid sequence: CASSYSGQANSPLHF.